This passage covers 20 T cell receptor beta chains from one sample sequenced in a study of OX40 agonist ivuxolimab in advanced cancers. Repertoires were generated with immunoSEQ multiplex PCR, while TCRdb's copy carries only in-frame clones and drops some. The sample shows 35,000 to 45,000 clones, under 90% of them seen only once. Sequenced here: CD4+ or CD8+ T cells sorted from blood, sampled in a trial of the OX40 agonist ivuxolimab. These receptors originate from an adult with an advanced solid tumor such as melanoma, head and neck, liver or kidney cancer.

V is TRBV7-2 and J is TRBJ1-2; D is ambiguous. Trimming took 5 bases from V and 5 from J, leaving 12 bases between them. This CDR3 is built from 13 residues. Germline V CDR1 and CDR2: SGHTA, FQGNSA. The CDR3 nucleotides are TGTGCCAGCAGCCCTTACACGGAGTATGGCTACACCTTC. Translating gives CASSPYTEYGYTF.

This clone was detected only once. This chain connects TRBV28 to TRBJ1-6, with D unresolved. The CDR3 contains 13 residues. The germline gives CDR1 MDHEN, CDR2 SYDVKM. Deletions cut 2 bases from V and 12 bases from J, with 11 bases between. CDR3 in DNA: TGTGCCAGCAGTTTAACTACCGGGCAACCCCTCCACTTT. It codes for CASSLTTGQPLHF.

The chain joins TRBV7-2 to TRBJ1-5, with 9 positions matching TRBD1. Germline CDR1 reads SGHTA; CDR2 reads FQGNSA. The V and J ends lost 6 bases and 0 bases, in that order; junction bases with no gene match: 9. This CDR3 is built from 17 residues. In DNA form, the CDR3 reads TGTGCCAGCAGGTCGACAGGGGGAACTTATAGCAATCAGCCCCAGCATTTT. This translates into CASRSTGGTYSNQPQHF.

V gene TRBV7-3 combines with J gene TRBJ2-2, with 7 positions matching TRBD1. Losses at the gene ends were 8 bases for V and 4 bases for J; bases not matched to a gene: 7. CDR1 SGHTA and CDR2 FQGTGA come from the germline V gene. The CDR3 runs to 14 residues. The CDR3 protein is CASGTGTATGELFF. The CDR3 region has the DNA TGTGCCAGCGGAACCGGGACAGCCACCGGGGAGCTGTTTTTT.

The V and J genes are TRBV14 and TRBJ2-3; TRBD2 aligns across 11 bases. V shed 4 bases and J 1 base; nucleotides not matched to a gene: 4. The V gene's germline CDR1 is SGHDN and CDR2 FVKESK. The CDR3 runs 16 residues. The CDR3 coding sequence is TGTGCCAGCAGCCCTCGACTAGCGGGGCGCACAGATACGCAGTATTTT. Its translation is CASSPRLAGRTDTQYF.

The rearrangement joins TRBV6-5 to TRBJ2-1; 15 bases line up with TRBD2. CDR3 length equals 14 residues. Germline loops: CDR1 MNHEY, CDR2 SVGAGI. V shed 6 bases, J shed 10 bases, and the junction held 4 bases outside the gene matches. The CDR3 spells CASRAGLAGGEQFF. DNA for the CDR3: TGTGCCAGCAGAGCGGGACTAGCGGGAGGAGAGCAGTTCTTC.

The gene calls are TRBV7-3 and TRBJ2-3; D is unresolved. Trimming stripped 0 bases from V and 4 bases from J, with 8 bases between. CDR1 is SGHTA and CDR2 is FQGTGA in the germline V gene. CDR3 length: 14 residues. In nucleotides, the CDR3 is TGTGCCAGCAGCTTAACTCCCCCGCCAGATACGCAGTATTTT. Encoded protein: CASSLTPPPDTQYF.

V gene TRBV4-3 combines with J gene TRBJ1-2, with a possible D match to TRBD1 (5 bases). The CDR3 runs to 18 residues. Trimming removed 0 bases from V and 3 bases from J, with 20 bases in between. CDR1 and CDR2 (germline): LGHNA, YSLEER. The CDR3 here is CASSQDWPGREWDYGYTF. The CDR3 nucleotides read TGCGCCAGCAGCCAAGATTGGCCGGGCAGGGAATGGGACTATGGCTACACCTTC.

This clone has a handful of counts. The V gene is TRBV7-3, the J gene TRBJ1-2; possibly TRBD1 for D (5 bases). Germline lookup yields CDR1 SGHTA and CDR2 FQGTGA. With 5 bases removed from V and 3 bases from J, the gap between germline ends came to 13 bases. The CDR3 is 14 residues long. CDR3 coding DNA: TGTGCCAGCAGCCAAACTGGGGCAGACTATGGCTACACCTTC. Amino acids: CASSQTGADYGYTF.

The chain joins TRBV11-1 to TRBJ2-1; no firm D call. The V end was cut by 5 bases, the J end by 10 bases, with 12 bases between. The CDR3 is 12 amino acids. Germline V gene sequence: CDR1 SGHAT, CDR2 FQDESV (reference sequence). CDR3 sequence: CASSLITGEQFF. The CDR3 bases are TGTGCCAGCAGCCTAATCACCGGGGAGCAGTTCTTC.

The chain employs TRBV6-6 and TRBJ1-6; D gene ambiguous. This CDR3 is built from 12 residues. Germline assignment: CDR1 MNHNY and CDR2 SVGAGI (reference sequence). Trimming stripped 8 bases from V and 7 bases from J, with 9 bases between. This chain's CDR3 is CASGLSNSPLHF. The CDR3 DNA reads TGTGCCAGCGGTCTTTCGAATTCACCCCTCCACTTT.

The V gene is TRBV7-2, the J gene TRBJ2-4, with TRBD1 as a possible D gene (6 bases). The V gene lost 5 bases and the J gene lost 10 bases, with 21 bases spanning the gap. The V gene's germline CDR1 is SGHTA and CDR2 FQGNSA. CDR3 length: 15 residues. CDR3 residues: CASSPYETGLLIQYF. The CDR3 DNA follows: TGTGCCAGCAGCCCTTACGAGACAGGCCTTCTTATTCAGTACTTC.

A remark on this clone: Relative to the germline gene, one junction end is altered; a read error may explain this. The gene calls are TRBV5-5 and TRBJ2-7; 8 nucleotides match TRBD2. The CDR3 is 13 amino acids. Germline CDR1 and CDR2: SGHKS and YYEKEE (reference sequence). CDR3 bases: TGCGCCAGCAGCCCCGCCCGGGAGGGCGAGCAGTACTTC. Translation gives CASSPAREGEQYF.

The rearrangement links TRBV6-6 to TRBJ2-7; D ambiguous. The V end was cut by 7 bases, the J end by 0 bases, with 16 bases between. The germline gives CDR1 MNHNY, CDR2 SVGAGI (reference sequence). The CDR3 contains 15 residues. In DNA, the CDR3 is TGTGCCAGCAAGGTGGGCGGATCGAGCTCCTACGAGCAGTACTTC. Translated: CASKVGGSSSYEQYF.

The chain carries TRBV27 and TRBJ2-3; D uncertain. Trimming took 6 bases from V and 2 from J, leaving 12 bases between them. CDR1 and CDR2 (germline): MNHEY, SMNVEV (reference sequence). This CDR3 region has 14 residues. The CDR3 protein is CASSRPTNTDTQYF. The CDR3 coding sequence is TGTGCCAGCAGCAGACCGACGAACACAGATACGCAGTATTTT.

The rearrangement uses TRBV13 and TRBJ2-2; perhaps D is TRBD1 or TRBD2 (5 bases each). CDR1 is PRHDT and CDR2 is FYEKMQ in the germline V gene (reference sequence). V was cut by 5 bases and J by 5 bases, with 9 bases left in between. The CDR3 sequence is 13 residues long. CDR3 coding DNA: TGTGCCAGCAGCCCTGGGACGACCGGGGAGCTGTTTTTT. The encoded protein is CASSPGTTGELFF.

J is TRBJ2-1 and V is TRBV7-9, with D tentatively TRBD1 or TRBD2 (5 bases each). Trimming shortened V by 5 bases and J by 8 bases, and 19 bases separated the two germline ends. Germline values: CDR1 SEHNR, CDR2 FQNEAQ (reference sequence). The CDR3 runs to 15 residues. In DNA, the CDR3 is TGTGCCAGCAGCCTCGAGGGGCATGCTGGGGATGAGCAGTTCTTC. This encodes CASSLEGHAGDEQFF.

The chain recombines TRBV5-1 with TRBJ1-4; 8 positions match TRBD1. V lost 4 bases and J lost 5; bases outside the gene matches: 4. This CDR3 is 14 amino acids long. Looked up from germline, CDR1 is SGHRS and CDR2 is YFSETQ. CDR3 region: CASSLGQDNEKLFF. The CDR3 coding sequence is TGCGCCAGCAGCCTGGGACAGGACAATGAAAAACTGTTTTTT.

This sequence joins TRBV11-2 and TRBJ2-1, with D perhaps matching TRBD1 (5 bases). Per germline, CDR1 SGHAT and CDR2 FQNNGV. V lost 4 bases to trimming and J lost 0 bases, with 16 bases between them. CDR3 length: 17 amino acids. CDR3 amino acids: CASSSQPDSSSYNEQFF. CDR3 bases: TGTGCCAGCAGCTCCCAGCCCGACAGCAGCTCCTACAATGAGCAGTTCTTC. Looking up the rest from reference TRBV11-2 and TRBJ2-1 gives the full variable domain: EAGVAQSPRYKIIEKRQSVAFWCNPISGHATLYWYQQILGQGPKLLIQFQNNGVVDDSQLPKDRFSAERLKGVDSTLKIQPAKLEDSAVYLCASSSQPDSSSYNEQFFGPGTRLTVL.

The chain recombines TRBV11-2 with TRBJ2-7, with 12 bases that match TRBD1. Losses at the gene ends were 1 base for V and 4 bases for J; bases not matched to a gene: 11. The CDR3 is made up of 18 amino acids. Germline V gene sequence: CDR1 SGHAT, CDR2 FQNNGV. CDR3 in amino acids: CASSLAPGTGGAGYEQYF. CDR3 nucleotides: TGTGCCAGCAGCTTAGCGCCCGGGACAGGGGGCGCTGGTTACGAGCAGTACTTC.